The subject of this entry is one T cell receptor beta chain. Coverage ceases 3 residues before the CDR3 finishes, and the germline J gene fills in the end. Related graft donors supplied nonmyeloablative bone marrow transplants, and mixed chimerism was transient. The data originate from a study of Tregs in tolerant kidney transplant recipients. Clones were read by immunoSEQ multiplex PCR, and TCRdb kept only the in-frame ones, dropping some. Seen in this sample are around 10,000 clones; the ten most common clones hold 25% to 30%. Germline V gene lookup returns CDR1 DFQATT and CDR2 SNEGSKA (reference sequence). The CDR3 is 17 residues long. V gave up 2 bases and J gave up 6 bases; unmatched junction bases: 16.

The sample here was CD8+ T cells from blood (PBMCs), taken 24 months after the transplant. The sequence was collected from a human patient who received a combined kidney and bone marrow transplant. The T cells may come from the graft donor. The chain couples TRBV20-1 to TRBJ1-1; 9 nucleotides match TRBD1. Incomplete CDR3 DNA: TGCAGTGCTAGAAATCGGGACAGGGTCTCGTCAAAGTCTGAA. This translates into CSARNRDRVSSKSE. The full CDR3 protein reads CSARNRDRVSSKSEAFF.